This TCR beta chain came from a study of cytomegalovirus exposure and HLA in healthy donors. The CDR3 runs to 14 residues. Trimming pared 4 bases from V and 2 bases from J, leaving 12 bases between. CDR1 is SGDLS and CDR2 is YYNGEE in the germline V gene. Vbeta (60) and Jbeta (13) primers were used in the PCR. Libraries were prepared by immunoSEQ multiplex PCR; TCRdb keeps only in-frame clonotypes and omits some of them. In the table there are approximately 69,000 clones, around four fifths of which are singletons. The TCR comes from a woman in her 30s in good health and CMV-seropositive. Sequenced material: PBMCs. J is TRBJ1-2 and V is TRBV9; a possible D gene is TRBD1 (6 bases). The CDR3 spells CASSPQGLNYGYTF. For the CDR3, the DNA is TGTGCCAGCAGCCCACAGGGCCTCAACTATGGCTACACCTTC.